These 23 T cell receptor beta chains were all obtained from the same sample, sequenced in a study of early T cells in non-severe SARS-CoV-2 infection. TCRdb analysed the 5' RACE reads with MiXCR anew, one entry per CDR3 protein. The table has more than 60,000 distinct CDR3 sequences, around 13% seen once. Input material: whole blood. The receptor source for this set is an adult who was a healthcare worker with PCR-confirmed SARS-CoV-2 infection or an uninfected control (not recorded which).

There are many counts of this clonotype. The V call is TRBV29-1, the J call TRBJ2-7; 13 nucleotides line up with TRBD2. V gave up 7 bases and J gave up 6 bases; unmatched junction bases: 3. CDR3 length equals 12 residues. Germline V CDR1 and CDR2: SQVTM, ANQGSEA. The chain's CDR3 is CSAGLAGAEQYF. Written as DNA, the CDR3 is TGCAGCGCTGGACTAGCGGGAGCCGAGCAGTACTTC.

This clonotype was observed a few times. The CDR3 is CASTSLGAVTGELFF. The DNA of the CDR3 is TGCGCCAGCACCTCGCTGGGGGCAGTGACCGGGGAGCTGTTTTTT. The rearrangement links TRBV5-1 to TRBJ2-2; possible D gene TRBD1, 6 bases. Germline CDR1 SGHRS, CDR2 YFSETQ. V lost 6 bases and J 5 bases, leaving 17 bases between the germline ends. The CDR3 length is 15 residues.

There are a few counts of this clonotype. This chain links TRBV4-2 with TRBJ2-6; no definite D call. CDR1 is LGHNA and CDR2 is YNFKEQ in the germline V gene. There are 16 residues in the CDR3. Trimming removed 0 bases at V and 0 bases at J, with 6 bases between. The CDR3 region is CASSQDSFSGANVLTF. CDR3 nucleotides: TGTGCCAGCAGCCAAGACAGTTTCTCTGGGGCCAACGTCCTGACTTTC.

V is TRBV28 and J is TRBJ2-1; 8 positions match TRBD1. The CDR3 runs to 12 residues. Germline values: CDR1 MDHEN, CDR2 SYDVKM. With V trimmed by 8 bases and J by 8 bases, 5 bases remained unmatched. CDR3 protein: CASQGQVYEQFF. CDR3 nucleotides: TGTGCCAGCCAGGGACAGGTCTATGAGCAGTTCTTC.

This clonotype has more than one count but fewer than ten. This rearrangement joins TRBV28 to TRBJ2-2; 8 bases align to TRBD1. In germline, CDR1 is MDHEN, CDR2 SYDVKM. There are 15 residues in the CDR3. The V segment lost 7 bases and the J segment 2 bases; nucleotides outside the gene matches: 6. CDR3 protein: CASKLQGDNTGELFF. CDR3 nucleotides: TGTGCCAGCAAATTACAGGGGGATAACACCGGGGAGCTGTTTTTT.

There are a few counts of this clonotype. The J gene is TRBJ1-1, the V gene TRBV20-1; 9 positions match TRBD1. CDR1 DFQATT and CDR2 SNEGSKA come from the germline V gene (reference sequence). The junction had 8 bases not matched to a gene; V was cut back by 6 bases and J by 3 bases. The CDR3 has 14 residues. In DNA form, the CDR3 reads TGCAGTGCGGCAACAGGGGGCGGCCACACTGAAGCTTTCTTT. Protein sequence: CSAATGGGHTEAFF.

This clonotype was recorded many times. This rearrangement joins TRBV6-2 or TRBV6-3 to TRBJ1-1; D remains unclear. Germline V gene sequence: CDR1 MNHEY, CDR2 SVGEGT. V lost 6 bases, J lost 6 bases, and 20 bases lay in between. The CDR3 runs to 15 residues. The CDR3 nucleotides are TGTGCCAGCAGCCCGAGAAGGGCCGATGGGGCTGAAGCTTTCTTT. This encodes CASSPRRADGAEAFF.

This clonotype was recorded many times. V usage is TRBV3-1 and J usage is TRBJ2-1; D not resolved. The CDR3 is made up of 11 amino acids. Trimming left V 2 bases short and J 9 bases short, with 5 bases between. Germline-derived CDR1 and CDR2 are LGHDT and YNNKEL (reference sequence). The CDR3, as DNA: TGTGCCAGCAGCCAACAAAGTGAGCAGTTCTTC. Its protein product is CASSQQSEQFF.

The V and J genes are TRBV20-1 and TRBJ2-3, with no clear D. Germline V gene lookup returns CDR1 DFQATT and CDR2 SNEGSKA (reference sequence). Trimming took 5 bases from V and 2 from J, leaving 5 bases between them. This CDR3 is 11 amino acids long. CDR3 DNA: TGCAGTGCTGACATCACAGATACGCAGTATTTT. The encoded protein is CSADITDTQYF.

The rearrangement links TRBV5-4 to TRBJ2-7; D may be TRBD1 (6 bases). The CDR3 extends over 15 amino acids. Looked up from germline, CDR1 is SGHNT and CDR2 is YYREEE (reference sequence). Trimming removed 0 bases at V and 1 base at J, with 11 bases between. In nucleotides, the CDR3 is TGTGCCAGCAGCTTGGGACGCGACAGGTCCTACGAGCAGTACTTC. Amino acid sequence: CASSLGRDRSYEQYF.

This clonotype has a handful of counts. The chain recombines TRBV6-1 with TRBJ2-5, with TRBD2 matching 11 bases. There are 15 residues in the CDR3. Unmatched junction bases numbered 7, after V lost 6 bases and J lost 4 bases. Germline lookup yields CDR1 MNHNS and CDR2 SASEGT. CDR3 bases: TGTGCCAGCAGGTACACTAGCGGGAGAGGAGAGACCCAGTACTTC. Translation gives CASRYTSGRGETQYF.

The chain joins TRBV10-2 to TRBJ2-6, with D tentatively TRBD2 (5 bases). Germline V gene lookup returns CDR1 WSHSY and CDR2 SAAADI. The ends were cut back, 0 bases at V and 2 bases at J, with 11 bases in the middle. This CDR3 has 17 amino acids. The CDR3 sequence: CASSESRGSTGANVLTF. The CDR3, as DNA: TGCGCCAGCAGTGAGTCCCGGGGAAGCACTGGGGCCAACGTCCTGACTTTC.

This clonotype was detected ten times or more. The chain combines TRBV9 with TRBJ2-5; D might be TRBD2 (6 bases). Germline V gene sequence: CDR1 SGDLS, CDR2 YYNGEE. Trimming pared 4 bases from V and 2 bases from J, leaving 21 bases between. CDR3 size: 17 residues. In DNA, the CDR3 is TGTGCCAGCAGCCCATCCGTGGGCGGAGGAGGGCAAGAGACCCAGTACTTC. Translating gives CASSPSVGGGGQETQYF.

The chain couples TRBV11-2 to TRBJ2-7; 8 nucleotides align to TRBD1. Trimming removed 5 bases from V and 2 bases from J; junction bases left unmatched: 2. The CDR3 has 13 residues. Germline V gene data show CDR1 as SGHAT and CDR2 as FQNNGV. The CDR3 region is CASSRGQAYEQYF. CDR3 nucleotides: TGTGCCAGCAGCAGGGGACAGGCCTACGAGCAGTACTTC.

This clonotype occurred a few times. The chain employs TRBV7-9 and TRBJ1-1; D is ambiguous. From germline, CDR1 is SEHNR and CDR2 FQNEAQ (reference sequence). This CDR3 comprises 15 residues. V was trimmed by 1 base and J by 0 bases, leaving 9 bases between them. The CDR3 loop reads CASSLGGVLNTEAFF. The CDR3 nucleotides read TGTGCCAGCAGCTTAGGCGGTGTACTGAACACTGAAGCTTTCTTT.

This clonotype was recorded many times. The V call is TRBV9, the J call TRBJ2-5, with D unresolved. The CDR3 is 15 amino acids. In germline, CDR1 is SGDLS, CDR2 YYNGEE. V lost 0 bases, J lost 2 bases, and 11 bases lay in between. The CDR3, as DNA: TGTGCCAGCAGCGTAGACGAAGCGCTACAAGAGACCCAGTACTTC. Protein product: CASSVDEALQETQYF.

This clonotype was detected only a few times. The chain joins TRBV18 to TRBJ2-1, with TRBD2 matching 9 bases. Germline V lookup: CDR1 KGHSH, CDR2 LQKENI. The CDR3 spans 14 residues. The junction had 9 bases not matched to a gene; V was cut back by 9 bases and J by 6 bases. The CDR3 spells CASQEASGANEQFF. Written as DNA, the CDR3 is TGTGCCAGTCAAGAGGCTAGCGGGGCCAATGAGCAGTTCTTC.

This clonotype was seen a handful of times. The chain couples TRBV5-6 to TRBJ1-1; D not resolved. The germline V and J ends were trimmed by 6 bases and 3 bases, with 15 bases remaining between them. The CDR3 consists of 14 residues. Germline V CDR1 and CDR2: SGHDT, YYEEEE. In nucleotides, the CDR3 is TGTGCCAGCAACCCTACCGGTCGAGACACTGAAGCTTTCTTT. Protein sequence: CASNPTGRDTEAFF.

This clonotype was recorded at least ten times. This chain links TRBV14 with TRBJ2-3, with 7 bases fitting TRBD1. V lost 4 bases, J lost 12 bases, and 7 bases stayed unmatched. Germline V gene sequence: CDR1 SGHDN, CDR2 FVKESK. The CDR3 is 12 residues long. The CDR3 coding sequence is TGTGCCAGCAGCCCACAGGGGATTCGACAGTATTTT. This encodes CASSPQGIRQYF.

This clonotype has at least ten counts. The rearrangement uses TRBV20-1 and TRBJ2-7; TRBD2 agrees at 12 bases. J was trimmed by 3 bases and V by 3 bases; bases with no gene match: 0. Germline loops: CDR1 DFQATT, CDR2 SNEGSKA (reference sequence). This CDR3 region has 13 residues. The CDR3 loop reads CSARTSGSYEQYF. The CDR3, as DNA: TGCAGTGCTAGGACTAGCGGGAGCTACGAGCAGTACTTC.

In its sample, this clonotype was seen many times. In DNA form, the CDR3 reads TGCAGCGTTTGTGATGGTTCTGGAGGGGAGCAGTTCTTC. Protein sequence: CSVCDGSGGEQFF. The chain joins TRBV29-1 to TRBJ2-1, with a possible D match to TRBD2 (6 bases). V dropped 5 bases and J dropped 10 bases, with 18 bases sitting between them. Germline CDR1 SQVTM, CDR2 ANQGSEA. The CDR3 runs 13 residues.

V and J are TRBV6-5 and TRBJ2-2; the match to TRBD2 covers 8 bases. The CDR3 totals 16 residues. Germline CDR1 and CDR2: MNHEY and SVGAGI. The V segment lost 1 base and the J segment 4 bases; nucleotides outside the gene matches: 5. Written as DNA, the CDR3 is TGTGCCAGCAGTTACTTGTCTGCGGGAGGCACCGGGGAGCTGTTTTTT. It codes for CASSYLSAGGTGELFF.

The V gene is TRBV29-1, the J gene TRBJ2-4; perhaps TRBD1 as D (6 bases). CDR3 size: 12 residues. V lost 7 bases to trimming and J lost 8 bases, with 15 bases between them. Germline-derived CDR1 and CDR2 are SQVTM and ANQGSEA. DNA for the CDR3: TGCAGCGGGCAAGGAGCAGGGGACATTCAGTACTTC. It codes for CSGQGAGDIQYF.